Listed below are T cell receptor beta chains from one sample, sequenced in a study of blood T cells in healthy people across ages. From the 5' RACE reads, TCRdb called clonotypes with MiXCR, one entry per CDR3 protein. The table lists about 1.6 million distinct CDR3 sequences, about 35% of them singletons. The specimen was blood. The receptors here all came from a woman in her 30s in good health. CDR3s include the opening cysteine and the closing phenylalanine or tryptophan. A D gene is named only where the DNA matches it firmly. The size of a clone is reported for some rows only, either as once, few or many, or as a class for expanded clones.

J gene: TRBJ2-3; V gene: TRBV20-1; D gene: TRBD1; clone size: many; CDR3 protein: CSAPGQGNTDTQYF; CDR3 DNA: TGCAGTGCTCCTGGACAGGGAAACACAGATACGCAGTATTTT
J gene: TRBJ2-1; V gene: TRBV4-1; D gene: TRBD2; clone size: many; CDR3 protein: CASSPVSGGYNEQFF; CDR3 DNA: TGCGCCAGCAGCCCAGTTAGCGGGGGGTACAATGAGCAGTTCTTC
J gene: TRBJ2-3; V gene: TRBV20-1; D gene: .; clone size: few; CDR3 protein: CSQDREGTQYF; CDR3 DNA: TGCAGTCAGGACCGGGAAGGAACGCAGTATTTT
J gene: TRBJ2-5; V gene: TRBV3-1; D gene: .; clone size: .; CDR3 protein: CASSPTMTQETQYF; CDR3 DNA: TGTGCCAGCAGCCCGACTATGACACAAGAGACCCAGTACTTC
J gene: TRBJ2-1; V gene: TRBV20-1; D gene: .; clone size: few; CDR3 protein: CSARGSGDYHNEQFF; CDR3 DNA: TGCAGTGCTAGGGGTAGCGGAGACTATCACAATGAGCAGTTCTTC
J gene: TRBJ1-4; V gene: TRBV18; D gene: .; clone size: .; CDR3 protein: CASSPSRQNEKLFF; CDR3 DNA: TGTGCCAGCTCACCCAGTCGACAGAATGAAAAACTGTTTTTT
J gene: TRBJ1-2; V gene: TRBV3-1; D gene: .; clone size: .; CDR3 protein: CASSQAEDSNYGYTF; CDR3 DNA: TGTGCCAGCAGCCAAGCGGAGGACTCCAACTATGGCTACACCTTC
J gene: TRBJ1-5; V gene: TRBV2; D gene: .; clone size: .; CDR3 protein: CASSDSGIGQPQHF; CDR3 DNA: TGTGCCAGCAGTGATTCGGGAATTGGACAGCCCCAGCATTTT
J gene: TRBJ2-7; V gene: TRBV24-1; D gene: TRBD1; clone size: .; CDR3 protein: CATSDPGTGYEQYF; CDR3 DNA: TGTGCCACCAGTGACCCGGGGACAGGGTACGAGCAGTACTTC
J gene: TRBJ1-5; V gene: TRBV19; D gene: TRBD1; clone size: once; CDR3 protein: CASSIDLGQGNQPQHF; CDR3 DNA: TGTGCCAGTAGTATAGATCTGGGACAGGGCAATCAGCCCCAGCATTTT
J gene: TRBJ2-2; V gene: TRBV6-1; D gene: .; clone size: .; CDR3 protein: CASSERYRPGELFF; CDR3 DNA: TGTGCCAGCAGTGAAAGGTACCGACCCGGGGAGCTGTTTTTT
J gene: TRBJ2-3; V gene: TRBV4-1; D gene: .; clone size: .; CDR3 protein: CASSQVASFKLTDTQYF; CDR3 DNA: TGCGCCAGCAGCCAAGTAGCCAGCTTTAAGTTGACAGATACGCAGTATTTT
J gene: TRBJ2-1; V gene: TRBV9; D gene: .; clone size: few; CDR3 protein: CASSVGEQAWQFF; CDR3 DNA: TGTGCCAGCAGCGTAGGAGAGCAGGCCTGGCAGTTCTTC
J gene: TRBJ1-2; V gene: TRBV12-3/TRBV12-4; D gene: .; clone size: few; CDR3 protein: CASSFSAANRYGYTF; CDR3 DNA: TGTGCCAGCAGTTTTAGTGCAGCTAACCGGTATGGCTACACCTTC
J gene: TRBJ2-4; V gene: TRBV28; D gene: .; clone size: .; CDR3 protein: CASSNERGIQYF; CDR3 DNA: TGTGCCAGCAGTAACGAGAGGGGCATTCAGTACTTC
J gene: TRBJ2-1; V gene: TRBV6-1; D gene: TRBD2; clone size: .; CDR3 protein: CASSEAASGRSYNEQFF; CDR3 DNA: TGTGCCAGCAGTGAAGCGGCTAGCGGGCGGTCCTATAATGAGCAGTTCTTC
J gene: TRBJ2-1; V gene: TRBV27; D gene: .; clone size: few; CDR3 protein: CASSLLSSAGVSYNEQFF; CDR3 DNA: TGTGCCAGCAGTTTATTATCCTCAGCGGGCGTTTCCTACAATGAGCAGTTCTTC
J gene: TRBJ2-3; V gene: TRBV5-5; D gene: TRBD2; clone size: .; CDR3 protein: CASSKGAGRTDTQYF; CDR3 DNA: TGTGCCAGCAGCAAAGGAGCGGGGCGGACAGATACGCAGTATTTT
J gene: TRBJ2-5; V gene: TRBV24-1; D gene: .; clone size: .; CDR3 protein: CATSDGDQETQYF; CDR3 DNA: TGTGCCACCAGTGATGGGGACCAAGAGACCCAGTACTTC
J gene: TRBJ2-7; V gene: TRBV7-6; D gene: TRBD1; clone size: few; CDR3 protein: CASSLEGAMFSYEQYF; CDR3 DNA: TGTGCCAGCAGCTTAGAGGGGGCGATGTTCTCCTACGAGCAGTACTTC
J gene: TRBJ2-7; V gene: TRBV5-1; D gene: TRBD2; clone size: .; CDR3 protein: CVSSFAGTTYEQYF; CDR3 DNA: TGCGTCAGCAGCTTCGCAGGGACTACCTACGAGCAGTACTTC
J gene: TRBJ1-5; V gene: TRBV7-2; D gene: .; clone size: few; CDR3 protein: CASSLEVQPQHF; CDR3 DNA: TGTGCCAGCAGCTTAGAAGTCCAGCCCCAGCATTTT
J gene: TRBJ1-1; V gene: TRBV21-1; D gene: .; clone size: .; CDR3 protein: CANASEAFF; CDR3 DNA: TGTGCCAACGCCAGTGAAGCTTTCTTT
J gene: TRBJ2-5; V gene: TRBV4-1; D gene: .; clone size: few; CDR3 protein: CASSQDWFGRPLRVQYF; CDR3 DNA: TGCGCCAGCAGCCAAGATTGGTTCGGCAGGCCGTTGAGGGTCCAGTACTTC
J gene: TRBJ1-5; V gene: TRBV20-1; D gene: .; clone size: .; CDR3 protein: CSASAGNNNQPQHF; CDR3 DNA: TGCAGTGCTAGTGCGGGGAACAACAATCAGCCCCAGCATTTT
J gene: TRBJ1-2; V gene: TRBV30; D gene: TRBD1; clone size: .; CDR3 protein: CAWSISGTGRGYTF; CDR3 DNA: TGTGCCTGGAGTATCTCCGGGACAGGGCGCGGCTACACCTTC
J gene: TRBJ1-1; V gene: TRBV5-6; D gene: TRBD1; clone size: .; CDR3 protein: CASSLTGGNEAFF; CDR3 DNA: TGTGCCAGCAGTTTGACAGGGGGTAATGAAGCTTTCTTT
J gene: TRBJ2-1; V gene: TRBV6-2/TRBV6-3; D gene: .; clone size: many; CDR3 protein: CASRGTSNQNEQFF; CDR3 DNA: TGTGCCAGCCGGGGGACTTCAAATCAAAATGAGCAGTTCTTC
J gene: TRBJ2-2; V gene: TRBV5-1; D gene: .; clone size: .; CDR3 protein: CASTPGRVHTGELFF; CDR3 DNA: TGCGCCAGCACCCCTGGGCGCGTACACACCGGGGAGCTGTTTTTT
J gene: TRBJ2-7; V gene: TRBV20-1; D gene: .; clone size: .; CDR3 protein: CSARDPRGNEQYF; CDR3 DNA: TGCAGTGCTAGGGACCCCCGGGGCAACGAGCAGTACTTC
J gene: TRBJ2-5; V gene: TRBV11-2; D gene: .; clone size: many; CDR3 protein: CASSWEETQYF; CDR3 DNA: TGTGCCAGCAGCTGGGAAGAGACCCAGTACTTC
J gene: TRBJ1-5; V gene: TRBV2; D gene: .; clone size: once; CDR3 protein: CASGSDGSNQPQHF; CDR3 DNA: TGTGCCAGCGGGTCGGACGGGAGCAATCAGCCCCAGCATTTT
J gene: TRBJ1-4; V gene: TRBV5-6; D gene: TRBD1; clone size: .; CDR3 protein: CASSKGTAIGEKLFF; CDR3 DNA: TGTGCCAGCAGCAAAGGGACAGCGATCGGCGAAAAACTGTTTTTT
J gene: TRBJ1-2; V gene: TRBV6-2/TRBV6-3; D gene: .; clone size: few; CDR3 protein: CASSYSRWDSDGYTF; CDR3 DNA: TGTGCCAGCAGTTACAGTCGTTGGGATTCTGATGGCTACACCTTC
J gene: TRBJ2-2; V gene: TRBV7-8; D gene: .; clone size: .; CDR3 protein: CASSLDRRPKLFF; CDR3 DNA: TGTGCCAGCAGCTTAGACAGGCGGCCGAAGCTGTTTTTT
J gene: TRBJ2-1; V gene: TRBV3-1; D gene: .; clone size: few; CDR3 protein: CASSSRQENYNEQFF; CDR3 DNA: TGTGCCAGCAGCTCTAGACAGGAGAACTACAATGAGCAGTTCTTC
J gene: TRBJ1-1; V gene: TRBV3-1; D gene: .; clone size: .; CDR3 protein: CASSQSLGLEAFF; CDR3 DNA: TGTGCCAGCAGCCAATCCTTAGGACTTGAAGCTTTCTTT
J gene: TRBJ2-7; V gene: TRBV18; D gene: .; clone size: .; CDR3 protein: CASSGVGTALEQYF; CDR3 DNA: TGTGCCAGCTCAGGAGTCGGGACGGCCCTCGAGCAGTACTTC
J gene: TRBJ2-7; V gene: TRBV10-3; D gene: TRBD1; clone size: few; CDR3 protein: CAISDLQGAYEQYF; CDR3 DNA: TGTGCCATCAGTGACCTTCAGGGGGCTTACGAGCAGTACTTC
J gene: TRBJ2-7; V gene: TRBV7-9; D gene: TRBD2; clone size: .; CDR3 protein: CASSRGLAGAYPTYEQYF; CDR3 DNA: TGTGCCAGCAGCCGGGGACTAGCGGGAGCATATCCTACCTACGAGCAGTACTTC
J gene: TRBJ2-7; V gene: TRBV27; D gene: TRBD2; clone size: .; CDR3 protein: CASSPSTSGWYEQYF; CDR3 DNA: TGTGCCAGCAGTCCTTCGACTAGCGGGTGGTACGAGCAGTACTTC
J gene: TRBJ2-4; V gene: TRBV29-1; D gene: .; clone size: many; CDR3 protein: CSVESGQHKNIQYF; CDR3 DNA: TGCAGCGTTGAATCAGGACAGCACAAAAACATTCAGTACTTC
J gene: TRBJ2-1; V gene: TRBV20-1; D gene: TRBD2; clone size: .; CDR3 protein: CSVRPGLAGEVSLHEQFF; CDR3 DNA: TGCAGTGTCCGACCGGGACTAGCGGGAGAAGTGAGTCTGCATGAGCAGTTCTTC
J gene: TRBJ1-2; V gene: TRBV30; D gene: TRBD1; clone size: few; CDR3 protein: CAWSTRTGNGYTF; CDR3 DNA: TGTGCCTGGAGCACCAGGACAGGGAATGGCTACACCTTC
J gene: TRBJ1-6; V gene: TRBV7-9; D gene: .; clone size: many; CDR3 protein: CASKRAGDNSPLHF; CDR3 DNA: TGTGCCAGTAAACGCGCCGGGGATAATTCACCCCTCCACTTT
J gene: TRBJ2-2; V gene: TRBV2; D gene: TRBD1; clone size: .; CDR3 protein: CASSVATGARGELFF; CDR3 DNA: TGTGCCAGCAGTGTGGCGACAGGGGCTCGGGGGGAGCTGTTTTTT
J gene: TRBJ2-6; V gene: TRBV29-1; D gene: .; clone size: few; CDR3 protein: CSVEDLGDSGANVLTF; CDR3 DNA: TGCAGCGTTGAAGATCTGGGGGACTCTGGGGCCAACGTCCTGACTTTC
J gene: TRBJ2-1; V gene: TRBV12-5; D gene: .; clone size: few; CDR3 protein: CASGLGSEQFF; CDR3 DNA: TGTGCTAGTGGTTTGGGCAGTGAGCAGTTCTTC
J gene: TRBJ2-7; V gene: TRBV3-1; D gene: .; clone size: .; CDR3 protein: CASSQDRSGHEQYF; CDR3 DNA: TGTGCCAGCAGCCAAGATAGGTCGGGGCACGAGCAGTACTTC